This TCR beta chain stems from a study of blood T cell repertoires in COVID-19. The CDR3 totals 13 residues. CDR1 is PRHDT and CDR2 is FYEKMQ in the germline V gene (reference sequence). The V gene lost 3 bases and the J gene lost 0 bases, with 3 bases spanning the gap. TCRdb keeps only in-frame clones here, not all; method: immunoSEQ multiplex PCR. In the table there are 80,000 or so clones, more than 65% of which are singletons. This clonotype was sampled from an elderly man with acute or convalescent COVID-19. This chain uses TRBV13 with TRBJ1-3; unclear D gene. The sample taken for sequencing was peripheral blood. CDR3 DNA sequence: TGTGCCAGCAGCTTGAGCTCTGGAAACACCATATATTTT. It codes for CASSLSSGNTIYF.